Detailed here is one TCR beta chain. This record belongs to a study of blood T cell repertoires in COVID-19. Study in general: Samples of COVID-19 (acute and convalescent) were obtained from the United States, Italy and Spain. PBMCs, B-cell-depleted T cells, or T cells provided the cDNA or gDNA that made up the material.

Data came from immunoSEQ multiplex PCR; TCRdb stores just in-frame clones and leaves some out. This sample has fewer than 110,000 clones, with about 93% found just once. This CDR3 comprises 14 residues. V shed 2 bases and J 2 bases; nucleotides not matched to a gene: 3. CDR1 and CDR2 (germline): SGDLS, YYNGEE. Sequenced: peripheral blood. The genes are TRBV9 and TRBJ2-7; 8 bases map to TRBD1. The origin of this receptor is a woman in her twenties or thirties with acute or convalescent COVID-19. In DNA form, the CDR3 reads TGTGCCAGCAGCGTTACGGGACAGGCCTACGAGCAGTACTTC. Protein: CASSVTGQAYEQYF. Together with reference TRBV9 and TRBJ2-7, the CDR3 gives the full variable domain: DSGVTQTPKHLITATGQRVTLRCSPRSGDLSVYWYQQSLDQGLQFLIQYYNGEERAKGNILERFSAQQFPDLHSELNLSSLELGDSALYFCASSVTGQAYEQYFGPGTRLTVT.